The 31 T cell receptor beta chains below come from one sample, sequenced in a study of blood T cell repertoires in COVID-19. Profiling relied on immunoSEQ multiplex PCR, and the TCRdb table lists in-frame clones only, not all of them. The table shows around 300,000 clones, with around 91% occurring only once. The sample comprised PBMCs or T cells enriched from blood (not recorded which). These receptors came from a woman between 18 and 29 years old who had recovered from COVID-19.

The V call is TRBV15, the J call TRBJ2-7; 11 bases are shared with TRBD2. The CDR3 spans 16 residues. Germline CDR1 LNHNV, CDR2 YYDKDF (reference sequence). The V gene end was trimmed by 3 bases and the J gene end by 2 bases; junction bases not matched to a gene: 6. The CDR3 region has the DNA TGTGCCACCAGCAGCCCCCTTAGCGGGGGGGCCTACGAGCAGTACTTC. It specifies CATSSPLSGGAYEQYF.

The chain combines TRBV3-1 (or the pseudogene TRBV3-2) with TRBJ2-7; TRBD2 matches at 8 bases. The CDR3 has 17 amino acids. With V trimmed by 1 base and J by 3 bases, 11 bases remained unmatched. Per germline, CDR1 LGHDT and CDR2 YNNKEL (reference sequence). Here the CDR3 DNA reads TGTGCCAGCAGCCAAGGTCGAAGCGGGGGCCTGGGCTACGAGCAGTACTTC. It translates to CASSQGRSGGLGYEQYF.

The chain recombines TRBV19 with TRBJ1-4; 7 positions agree with TRBD1. Trimming removed 2 bases from V and 4 bases from J; junction bases left unmatched: 10. This CDR3 is 17 amino acids long. Germline V gives CDR1 LNHDA, CDR2 SQIVND (reference sequence). The DNA of the CDR3 is TGTGCCAGTAGTATAAGTGGTGGGGGACAGAGTAATGAAAAACTGTTTTTT. This codes for CASSISGGGQSNEKLFF. Complete variable domain (other parts from reference TRBV19 and TRBJ1-4): DGGITQSPKYLFRKEGQNVTLSCEQNLNHDAMYWYRQDPGQGLRLIYYSQIVNDFQKGDIAEGYSVSREKKESFPLTVTSAQKNPTAFYLCASSISGGGQSNEKLFFGSGTQLSVL.

The chain combines TRBV30 with TRBJ1-3; D ambiguous. The CDR3 length is 14 residues. Trimming removed 7 bases at V and 0 bases at J, with 13 bases between. The germline V gene encodes CDR1 GTSNPN and CDR2 SVGIG (reference sequence). The CDR3 region has the DNA TGTGCCTCTTCCGGTGGGAGCTCTGGAAACACCATATATTTT. This encodes CASSGGSSGNTIYF.

The chain combines TRBV15 with TRBJ1-6; maybe TRBD1 (5 bases). Deletions cut 1 base from V and 10 bases from J, with 11 bases between. Germline V gene data show CDR1 as LNHNV and CDR2 as YYDKDF (reference sequence). The CDR3 contains 14 residues. This CDR3 reads CATSRGGVGSPLHF. The CDR3 DNA reads as TGTGCCACCAGCAGAGGGGGCGTAGGGTCACCCCTCCACTTT. Based on the CDR3 plus reference TRBV15 and TRBJ1-6, the full variable domain is DAMVIQNPRYQVTQFGKPVTLSCSQTLNHNVMYWYQQKSSQAPKLLFHYYDKDFNNEADTPDNFQSRRPNTSFCFLDIRSPGLGDTAMYLCATSRGGVGSPLHFGNGTRLTVT.

The V and J genes are TRBV11-3 and TRBJ2-7; the D gene is possibly TRBD1 (5 bases). The CDR3 contains 14 residues. Germline V lookup: CDR1 SGHNT, CDR2 YENEEA. Trimming removed 0 bases at V and 3 bases at J, with 9 bases between. CDR3 sequence (DNA): TGTGCCAGCAGCTTAGATGACAGCCACTACGAGCAGTACTTC. Its protein is CASSLDDSHYEQYF.

The gene calls are TRBV6-4 and TRBJ1-1, with D possibly TRBD1 on 5 matching bases. The CDR3 consists of 14 residues. The germline V and J ends were trimmed by 6 bases and 0 bases, with 11 bases remaining between them. Germline V gene sequence: CDR1 MRHNA, CDR2 SNTAGT. The CDR3 region has the DNA TGTGCCAGCAGCTTCGACAGCCTGAACACTGAAGCTTTCTTT. Amino acid sequence: CASSFDSLNTEAFF.

The V call is TRBV11-2, the J call TRBJ1-4, with TRBD1 matching over 7 bases. CDR1 SGHAT and CDR2 FQNNGV come from the germline V gene. The CDR3 extends over 17 amino acids. The junction had 11 bases not matched to a gene; V was cut back by 7 bases and J by 0 bases. CDR3: CASTMTGRTATNEKLFF. The CDR3 bases are TGTGCCAGCACCATGACAGGGCGAACAGCAACTAATGAAAAACTGTTTTTT.

This clone has just a few counts. The chain joins TRBV11-3 to TRBJ2-3; D is unresolved. Trimming cost V 6 bases and J 2 bases, with 9 bases left between them. CDR1 is SGHNT, CDR2 YENEEA, per germline. CDR3 size: 13 residues. The CDR3 DNA reads TGTGCCAGCAGTCCCCGTTTCACAGATACGCAGTATTTT. Translation: CASSPRFTDTQYF.

The DNA of the CDR3 is TGTGCCAGCAGCTCGGGACTAGCGGGCACCGGGGAGCTGTTTTTT. Its protein product is CASSSGLAGTGELFF. The chain uses TRBV11-3 and TRBJ2-2; 12 bases align to TRBD2. V shed 4 bases, J shed 4 bases, and the junction held 1 base outside the gene matches. The CDR3 consists of 15 residues. Germline V lookup: CDR1 SGHNT, CDR2 YENEEA.

The V gene is TRBV6-1, the J gene TRBJ1-2; maybe TRBD1 (5 bases). CDR3 length: 16 residues. In germline, CDR1 is MNHNS, CDR2 SASEGT. The V and J ends lost 0 bases and 0 bases respectively, with 11 bases between them. CDR3 amino acids: CASSEAATAANYGYTF. In nucleotides, the CDR3 is TGTGCCAGCAGTGAAGCCGCGACAGCAGCTAACTATGGCTACACCTTC.

The chain couples TRBV1 to TRBJ2-3; TRBD2 reflects the table's D call only, with no check against the DNA. TRBV1 is termed a pseudogene. The CDR3 has 16 amino acids. The CDR3 nucleotides read TGCACCAGCAGCCATCCAGCGGGGGAATACACAGATACGCAGTATTTT. Translation: CTSSHPAGEYTDTQYF.

The J gene is TRBJ1-6, the V gene TRBV11-2; 7 nucleotides align to TRBD1. Germline CDR1 reads SGHAT; CDR2 reads FQNNGV. V lost 1 base, J lost 11 bases, and 2 bases stayed unmatched. The CDR3 spans 13 residues. DNA of the CDR3: TGTGCCAGCAGCTTAGGACAGGGTCCACCCCTCCACTTT. Protein: CASSLGQGPPLHF.

The J gene is TRBJ2-1, the V gene TRBV5-4, with 7 positions matching TRBD2. The V and J ends lost 0 bases and 2 bases, in that order; junction bases with no gene match: 2. Germline values: CDR1 SGHNT, CDR2 YYREEE (reference sequence). The CDR3 length is 15 residues. DNA of the CDR3: TGTGCCAGCAGCTTGGACGCGGGGGCCTACAATGAGCAGTTCTTC. This codes for CASSLDAGAYNEQFF. The full variable domain, with the rest looked up from reference TRBV5-4 and TRBJ2-1, is ETGVTQSPTHLIKTRGQQVTLRCSSQSGHNTVSWYQQALGQGPQFIFQYYREEENGRGNFPPRFSGLQFPNYSSELNVNALELDDSALYLCASSLDAGAYNEQFFGPGTRLTVL.

This chain links TRBV6-5 with TRBJ1-5; TRBD1 matches at 9 bases. V lost 2 bases to trimming and J lost 7 bases; unmatched junction nucleotides: 3. The CDR3 is made up of 14 amino acids. Germline assignment: CDR1 MNHEY and CDR2 SVGAGI. The CDR3 DNA reads as TGTGCCAGCAGTTACCGGACAGGGGAACAGCCCCAGCATTTT. Its translation: CASSYRTGEQPQHF.

The chain joins TRBV20-1 to TRBJ2-7; 8 nucleotides align to TRBD1. Looked up from germline, CDR1 is DFQATT and CDR2 is SNEGSKA (reference sequence). Trimming at V came to 3 bases and at J to 1 base, leaving 5 bases not matched to a gene. The CDR3 length is 14 residues. In DNA, the CDR3 is TGCAGTGCTAGTGGCAGGGGGCCTTCCTACGAGCAGTACTTC. Its translation is CSASGRGPSYEQYF.

This chain connects TRBV3-1 (or the pseudogene TRBV3-2) to TRBJ1-6; 7 bases are shared with TRBD1. The CDR3 spans 14 residues. Germline V gives CDR1 LGHDT, CDR2 YNNKEL (reference sequence). The J segment lost 8 bases and the V segment lost 6 bases, leaving 7 bases of the junction unmatched. The DNA for the CDR3 is TGTGCCAGCAGAGAAGGGGGCCGGTATTCACCCCTCCACTTT. It is translated as CASREGGRYSPLHF.

This sequence joins TRBV3-1 (or the pseudogene TRBV3-2) and TRBJ2-1, with D perhaps TRBD2 (5 bases). Germline lookup yields CDR1 LGHDT and CDR2 YNNKEL (reference sequence). CDR3 length: 17 residues. Trimming stripped 0 bases from V and 3 bases from J, with 15 bases between. This chain's CDR3 is CASSQDKMRARYNEQFF. DNA of the CDR3: TGTGCCAGCAGCCAAGATAAGATGAGGGCGCGCTACAATGAGCAGTTCTTC.

This rearrangement joins TRBV20-1 to TRBJ1-1, with 7 bases fitting TRBD1. The CDR3 sequence is 14 residues long. With 3 bases clipped from V and 1 base from J, the junction kept 5 bases outside the gene matches. CDR1 is DFQATT, CDR2 SNEGSKA, per germline (reference sequence). The CDR3 DNA reads as TGCAGTGCTAGTGGGCGACAGGGGAACACTGAAGCTTTCTTT. Translated, it gives CSASGRQGNTEAFF.

This chain uses TRBV7-8 with TRBJ1-5; tentatively, D is TRBD1 (6 bases). The germline CDR1 and CDR2 sequences are SGHVS and FQNEAQ. V lost 3 bases, J lost 1 base, and 13 bases lay in between. The CDR3 consists of 16 residues. The CDR3 protein is CASSFDADRSNQPQHF. In DNA form, the CDR3 reads TGTGCCAGCAGCTTTGATGCCGACAGGAGCAATCAGCCCCAGCATTTT.

The rearrangement links TRBV11-2 to TRBJ2-7; 9 positions agree with TRBD2. V lost 3 bases to trimming and J lost 2 bases; unmatched junction nucleotides: 2. The CDR3 consists of 14 residues. The germline V gene has CDR1 SGHAT and CDR2 FQNNGV. The CDR3 reads CASSFSGGAYEQYF. CDR3 coding DNA: TGTGCCAGCAGCTTTAGCGGGGGTGCCTACGAGCAGTACTTC. Variable domain in full (rest from reference TRBV11-2 and TRBJ2-7): EAGVAQSPRYKIIEKRQSVAFWCNPISGHATLYWYQQILGQGPKLLIQFQNNGVVDDSQLPKDRFSAERLKGVDSTLKIQPAKLEDSAVYLCASSFSGGAYEQYFGPGTRLTVT.

This sequence joins TRBV11-2 and TRBJ2-5; TRBD1 matches at 8 bases. Per the germline V gene, CDR1 is SGHAT and CDR2 is FQNNGV. J gave up 0 bases and V 2 bases, and 5 bases lay outside the gene matches. This CDR3 is 16 amino acids long. The CDR3 loop reads CASSLMRQGYQETQYF. CDR3 bases: TGTGCCAGCAGCTTAATGAGACAGGGGTACCAAGAGACCCAGTACTTC.

V and J are TRBV7-9 and TRBJ2-1; 14 bases are shared with TRBD2. V shed 4 bases, J shed 9 bases, and the junction held 2 bases outside the gene matches. CDR1 and CDR2 (germline): SEHNR, FQNEAQ (reference sequence). The CDR3 is 14 residues long. The DNA for the CDR3 is TGTGCCAGCAGCTCTGGACTAGCGGGGGGTGAGCAGTTCTTC. Translated: CASSSGLAGGEQFF.

In the case of this clone: In the same sample, other DNA sequences code for this CDR3. V is TRBV5-1 and J is TRBJ2-3; TRBD2 matches at 7 bases. The V gene end was trimmed by 1 base and the J gene end by 5 bases; junction bases not matched to a gene: 7. The CDR3 runs 15 residues. CDR1 is SGHRS and CDR2 is YFSETQ in the germline V gene. The CDR3 nucleotides read TGCGCCAGCAGCTTGACAGGAACGGGGGGAGATACGCAGTATTTT. Protein product: CASSLTGTGGDTQYF.

V and J are TRBV19 and TRBJ1-2; 11 bases match TRBD1. V shed 2 bases and J 6 bases; nucleotides not matched to a gene: 2. The CDR3 sequence is 14 residues long. The germline V gene encodes CDR1 LNHDA and CDR2 SQIVND (reference sequence). The CDR3 loop reads CASSIWTGGDGYTF. The CDR3 nucleotides read TGTGCCAGTAGTATATGGACAGGGGGCGATGGCTACACCTTC.

The chain has TRBV5-4 and TRBJ1-1; D is uncertain. CDR3 length equals 14 residues. Trimming stripped 3 bases from V and 3 bases from J, with 12 bases between. Germline V gene sequence: CDR1 SGHNT, CDR2 YYREEE (reference sequence). The CDR3 loop is CASSSLTRDTEAFF. The DNA of the CDR3 is TGTGCCAGCAGCTCCCTGACACGAGACACTGAAGCTTTCTTT.

The chain employs TRBV7-8 and TRBJ1-2, with 9 bases lining up with TRBD1. In germline, CDR1 is SGHVS, CDR2 FQNEAQ. After removal of 5 bases from V and 5 bases from J, the junction contained 6 bases not matched to a gene. This CDR3 is built from 14 residues. The CDR3 spells CASSRRDRVYGYTF. The DNA for the CDR3 is TGTGCCAGCAGCCGAAGGGACAGGGTGTATGGCTACACCTTC.

This chain joins TRBV10-1 and TRBJ2-7; D is perhaps TRBD2 (6 bases). CDR3 length: 14 amino acids. V was cut by 3 bases and J by 5 bases, with 14 bases left in between. Germline CDR1 WNHNN, CDR2 SYGVQD (reference sequence). This chain's CDR3 is CASSDPAGFHEQYF. In DNA, the CDR3 is TGCGCCAGCAGTGATCCCGCGGGGTTCCACGAGCAGTACTTC.

The genes are TRBV27 and TRBJ1-2; 8 bases line up with TRBD1. Germline V CDR1 and CDR2: MNHEY, SMNVEV (reference sequence). With 4 bases clipped from V and 4 bases from J, the junction kept 5 bases outside the gene matches. The CDR3 covers 14 residues. CDR3 in amino acids: CASSSGTGGYGYTF. The CDR3 DNA reads as TGTGCCAGCAGTTCCGGGACAGGCGGCTATGGCTACACCTTC.

In this sample, this clone is medium-sized. Distinct nucleotide sequences in the sample also encode this CDR3. The genes are TRBV9 and TRBJ2-2; 7 bases line up with TRBD2. This CDR3 is 16 amino acids long. The ends lost 4 bases at V and 1 base at J; junction bases unmatched: 7. Germline CDR1 and CDR2: SGDLS and YYNGEE. The CDR3 loop is CASSPPRGGNTGELFF. DNA for the CDR3: TGTGCCAGCAGCCCCCCTCGCGGGGGGAACACCGGGGAGCTGTTTTTT.

The chain employs TRBV19 and TRBJ1-2; TRBD1 might be the D (5 bases). This CDR3 has 17 amino acids. CDR1 and CDR2 from the germline V gene are LNHDA and SQIVND (reference sequence). V was shortened by 4 bases and J by 4 bases, with 22 bases between the two germline ends. The CDR3 region has the DNA TGTGCCAGTAGTACCATTGGGGCCGGTATCACGGCCTATGGCTACACCTTC. Its translation: CASSTIGAGITAYGYTF.